This is a list of T cell receptor beta chains from one sample in a study of metastatic and nonmetastatic thyroid tumors. TCRdb reassembled clones from the PCR reads with MiXCR. The table has about 14,000 clones, roughly 3.5% seen once. The specimen was tumor tissue. The receptors derive from a female donor with papillary thyroid cancer or a benign thyroid nodule (not recorded which). Some clones in this sample may be carry-over from other donors' samples. Both conserved end residues are part of each CDR3. Fields, in order: J gene, V gene, CDR3 protein.

J gene: TRBJ2-1
V gene: TRBV7-2
CDR3 protein: CASSLLSRGEQFF

J gene: TRBJ2-1
V gene: TRBV24-1
CDR3 protein: CATSASGRTNEQFF

J gene: TRBJ1-4
V gene: TRBV6-2/TRBV6-3
CDR3 protein: CASRQTTNEKLFF

J gene: TRBJ2-2
V gene: TRBV6-1
CDR3 protein: CASIQQQGGRGELFF

J gene: TRBJ1-5
V gene: TRBV19
CDR3 protein: CASRKTPIGNQPQHF

J gene: TRBJ1-2
V gene: TRBV25-1
CDR3 protein: CASSDRDTMNYGYTF

J gene: TRBJ1-1
V gene: TRBV19
CDR3 protein: CASSIDRGTEAFF

J gene: TRBJ2-7
V gene: TRBV6-2/TRBV6-3
CDR3 protein: CASSGTGNEQYF

J gene: TRBJ2-3
V gene: TRBV6-4
CDR3 protein: CASSVQGTGGTDTQYF

J gene: TRBJ2-7
V gene: TRBV27
CDR3 protein: CASSPRTPYEQYF

J gene: TRBJ1-1
V gene: TRBV7-6
CDR3 protein: CASSKTSGTEAFF

J gene: TRBJ2-1
V gene: TRBV28
CDR3 protein: CASSLLRDYNEQFF

J gene: TRBJ2-6
V gene: TRBV6-7
CDR3 protein: CARWGNFSGANVLTF

J gene: TRBJ1-4
V gene: TRBV11-2
CDR3 protein: CASSPGRHKLVF

J gene: TRBJ2-5
V gene: TRBV6-2/TRBV6-3
CDR3 protein: CASVSGGGETQYF

J gene: TRBJ2-7
V gene: TRBV7-9
CDR3 protein: CASSLPAAEQYF

J gene: TRBJ1-6
V gene: TRBV13
CDR3 protein: CASSPQAGFNSPLHF

J gene: TRBJ1-1
V gene: TRBV27
CDR3 protein: CASRSVNTEAFF

J gene: TRBJ2-7
V gene: TRBV27
CDR3 protein: CASSHRSLAYEQYF

J gene: TRBJ1-6
V gene: TRBV7-2
CDR3 protein: CASSPTGGLDSPLHF

J gene: TRBJ1-6
V gene: TRBV7-2
CDR3 protein: CASSYNSYNSPLHF

J gene: TRBJ1-3
V gene: TRBV6-1
CDR3 protein: CASSERWGSGNTIYF

J gene: TRBJ1-2
V gene: TRBV6-1
CDR3 protein: CASQTGTGGLGYTF

J gene: TRBJ1-2
V gene: TRBV28
CDR3 protein: CASGRGGGYTF

J gene: TRBJ2-2
V gene: TRBV28
CDR3 protein: CASSRDTGELFF

J gene: TRBJ1-6
V gene: TRBV28
CDR3 protein: CASRPQGSYNSPLHF

J gene: TRBJ2-3
V gene: TRBV27
CDR3 protein: CASSLWVAGRTTSTDTQYF

J gene: TRBJ2-3
V gene: TRBV11-2
CDR3 protein: CASTLSPMAGVSF

J gene: TRBJ2-7
V gene: TRBV28
CDR3 protein: CASSETLGLPYEQYF

J gene: TRBJ1-1
V gene: TRBV6-1
CDR3 protein: CASSRTAKNTEAFF

J gene: TRBJ2-2
V gene: TRBV28
CDR3 protein: CASSTPSGGGFSGELFF

J gene: TRBJ2-3
V gene: TRBV6-2/TRBV6-3
CDR3 protein: CASSFAIGRVDTQYF

J gene: TRBJ2-5
V gene: TRBV28
CDR3 protein: CASSSIGRVQETQYF

J gene: TRBJ2-3
V gene: TRBV6-4
CDR3 protein: CASRYSRRAGGTDTQYF

J gene: TRBJ2-3
V gene: TRBV20-1
CDR3 protein: CSAKGETGLDQTDTQYF

J gene: TRBJ2-2
V gene: TRBV19
CDR3 protein: CASRQGERFTGELFF

J gene: TRBJ2-7
V gene: TRBV11-3
CDR3 protein: CASSLGASGSYEQYF

J gene: TRBJ2-7
V gene: TRBV19
CDR3 protein: CASSANPGSFYEQYF

J gene: TRBJ2-1
V gene: TRBV19
CDR3 protein: CASSIAGGHEQFF

J gene: TRBJ2-5
V gene: TRBV12-3/TRBV12-4
CDR3 protein: CASSSSSGGYQETQYF

J gene: TRBJ2-2
V gene: TRBV28
CDR3 protein: CASISAGQTTGELFF

J gene: TRBJ2-2
V gene: TRBV6-1
CDR3 protein: CASQAGGLETGELFF

J gene: TRBJ1-5
V gene: TRBV12-3/TRBV12-4
CDR3 protein: CASSSQGNQPQHF

J gene: TRBJ1-2
V gene: TRBV6-1
CDR3 protein: CASSESQLYGYTF

J gene: TRBJ1-5
V gene: TRBV27
CDR3 protein: CASSPVRAGLNQPQHF

J gene: TRBJ2-7
V gene: TRBV6-2/TRBV6-3
CDR3 protein: CASAGRASSYEQYF

J gene: TRBJ2-2
V gene: TRBV24-1
CDR3 protein: CATSDLQGQPVLFF

J gene: TRBJ1-3
V gene: TRBV5-8
CDR3 protein: CASSLWTSGNTIYF

J gene: TRBJ1-1
V gene: TRBV12-3/TRBV12-4
CDR3 protein: CASSLDTVNTEAFF

J gene: TRBJ2-1
V gene: TRBV11-3
CDR3 protein: CASSFEGGDEQFF

J gene: TRBJ2-1
V gene: TRBV10-3
CDR3 protein: CAIKGQGATVSAGDPYNEQFF

J gene: TRBJ2-7
V gene: TRBV7-9
CDR3 protein: CASSWEASGRGERYF

J gene: TRBJ1-6
V gene: TRBV7-3
CDR3 protein: CASSWGIGIYSPLHF

J gene: TRBJ1-5
V gene: TRBV27
CDR3 protein: CASNRDGSNQPQHF

J gene: TRBJ2-1
V gene: TRBV20-1
CDR3 protein: CSGMKGLDFNEQFF

J gene: TRBJ1-5
V gene: TRBV6-5
CDR3 protein: CASSYPTGYNQPQHF

J gene: TRBJ1-1
V gene: TRBV6-2/TRBV6-3
CDR3 protein: CASSTPGTITEAFF

J gene: TRBJ2-2
V gene: TRBV7-3
CDR3 protein: CASSLSSVGAGELFF